Below are 8 T cell receptor delta chains sequenced from a single sample in a study of gamma-delta T cells after stem cell transplantation (dated by TCRdb to between 2015 and 2016). The library was built by means of RT-PCR. Data came from an Illumina MiSeq. Clone calls in TCRdb were regenerated from the public reads with CATT, after which identical DNA sequences shared one row. In this sample the table shows about 3,500 delta-chain clones, about an eighth of which occur a single time. 2.5% to 3.5% of the sample goes to the ten largest clones. Sequencing was done on a sample of gamma-delta T cells. These receptors all come from a human donor. It is not recorded whose cells these are; they may come from a transplant donor.

The chain is built from TRDV3 and TRDJ1, with 12 positions matching TRDD3. This CDR3 is built from 17 residues. Germline CDR1 and CDR2: TVYSNPD and GDNSRS (reference sequence). V trimming: 4 bases; J trimming: 1 base; junction bases outside the gene matches: 13. The CDR3 nucleotides are TGTGCCTCCTATCTTGGACTGGGGGATACATCCACCGATAAACTCATCTTT. Its protein is CASYLGLGDTSTDKLIF.

The chain recombines TRDV1 with TRDJ1, with 7 bases identical to TRDD3. The CDR3 loop spans 16 amino acids. Trimming cost V 1 base and J 10 bases; bases outside gene matches: 15. In germline, CDR1 is TSWWSYY, CDR2 QGS. DNA of the CDR3: TGTGCTCTTGGGGAACGGACCTGTACTGGGGTTGAACGACTCATCTTT. This codes for CALGERTCTGVERLIF.

The sample holds a few counts of this clone. The chain employs TRAV29/DV5 and TRDJ2, with 9 bases aligning to TRDD3. Looked up from germline, CDR1 is NSMFDY and CDR2 is ISSIKDK. The J segment lost 2 bases and the V segment lost 5 bases, leaving 10 bases of the junction unmatched. There are 16 residues in the CDR3. The CDR3 region is CAASLPGDTLTAQLFF. The CDR3 DNA sequence: TGTGCAGCCTCCTTACCGGGGGATACATTGACAGCACAACTCTTCTTT.

This clone is labeled as large (0.1 to 1%). The chain uses TRDV2 and TRDJ3, with a weak D call TRDD3 (6 bases). Per germline, CDR1 GEAIGNYY and CDR2 EKD. The V end was cut by 0 bases, the J end by 0 bases, with 11 bases between. This CDR3 is 18 amino acids long. The CDR3 loop reads CACDTAGENSWDTRQMFF. The CDR3, as DNA: TGTGCCTGTGACACCGCTGGGGAAAACTCCTGGGACACCCGACAGATGTTTTTC.

This clone is judged large. The V call is TRDV2, the J call TRDJ1; unclear D gene. The germline V gene has CDR1 GEAIGNYY and CDR2 EKD. V was pared by 3 bases and J by 0 bases, with 13 bases between. This CDR3 has 15 amino acids. DNA of the CDR3: TGTGCCTGTGACGAATCAACCGGGGACACCGATAAACTCATCTTT. Amino acid sequence: CACDESTGDTDKLIF.

The chain combines TRDV1 with TRDJ1; weak D call: TRDD3 (6 bases). Trimming shortened V by 0 bases and J by 0 bases, and 17 bases separated the two germline ends. Germline V gives CDR1 TSWWSYY, CDR2 QGS. This CDR3 is 18 amino acids long. As DNA, the CDR3 is TGTGCTCTTGGGGAACTTACCGGGAGGGGGACAGACACCGATAAACTCATCTTT. Protein sequence: CALGELTGRGTDTDKLIF.

V usage is TRDV1 and J usage is TRDJ1; 8 bases map to TRDD2. Here the J gene was assigned by germline matching of the DNA, as TCRdb has none. CDR1 TSWWSYY and CDR2 QGS come from the germline V gene. V dropped 4 bases and J dropped 1; count of bases not matched to a gene: 8. This CDR3 comprises 16 residues. DNA for the CDR3: TGTGCTCTTGGGGCGACAGCCTTCCTAGGCACCGATAAACTCATCTTT. Protein sequence: CALGATAFLGTDKLIF.

The J gene is TRDJ1, the V gene TRDV1; 7 positions agree with TRDD3. The J gene was not available in TCRdb and was assigned here by matching the DNA to germline segments. J gave up 1 base and V 5 bases, and 28 bases lay outside the gene matches. In germline, CDR1 is TSWWSYY, CDR2 QGS. CDR3 length: 22 residues. The CDR3 here is CALGIGAPWTHWGRASTDKLIF. CDR3 in DNA: TGTGCTCTTGGGATTGGGGCTCCCTGGACCCACTGGGGTCGCGCCTCCACCGATAAACTCATCTTT.